The rows below give T cell receptor beta chains drawn from one sample of a study of cytomegalovirus exposure and HLA in healthy donors. Sequencing used immunoSEQ multiplex PCR; TCRdb keeps in-frame clones, though not all of them. The profile shows about 130,000 clones, 6.5% to 9.5% of them singletons. The sample was PBMCs. The receptors stem from a middle-aged man in good health and CMV-seronegative. The CDR3 runs from the conserved cysteine through the conserved F or W. The D gene is left open where the match is weak. Clone size is not always given. Where it is, it says once, few, many or a class for expanded clones.

TGCAGCGTTCAGGCGACCAGCTCCTACAATGAGCAGTTCTTC,CSVQATSSYNEQFF,TRBJ2-1,TRBV29-1,NA,NA
TGTGCCAGCAGTTCTGTGTGGACGGGGGAACCTCGGGGAACCATATATTTT,CASSSVWTGEPRGTIYF,TRBJ1-3,TRBV28,NA,NA
TGTGCCAGCAGCGGGACGGGACTTCAAGAGACCCAGTACTTC,CASSGTGLQETQYF,TRBJ2-5,TRBV7-2,NA,NA
TGCGCCAGCAGCCCGGGACTAGCGGGGGGGCCTAGCTCCTACAATGAGCAGTTCTTC,CASSPGLAGGPSSYNEQFF,TRBJ2-1,TRBV10-1,TRBD2,once
TGTGCCAGCAGTCAGACAGGGGGCTACACTGAAGCTTTCTTT,CASSQTGGYTEAFF,TRBJ1-1,TRBV2,TRBD1,NA
TGTGCCAGCAGCTTTACACAGGGCAGGCTAAACATTCAGTACTTC,CASSFTQGRLNIQYF,TRBJ2-4,TRBV7-2,NA,NA
TGTGCCAGCAGCTCACAGTACGGGGGAGCTTTCTTT,CASSSQYGGAFF,TRBJ1-1,TRBV7-9,NA,NA
TGTGCCAGCAGCGTCGGACAGTCGTACTATGGCTACACCTTC,CASSVGQSYYGYTF,TRBJ1-2,TRBV11-1,NA,NA
TGTGCCAGCCATATTAAAATGGAGGGAAGGCACTATGGCTACACCTTC,CASHIKMEGRHYGYTF,TRBJ1-2,TRBV6-6,NA,few
TGTGCCAGCAGCCAAGGACTGCGGGAGACCCAGTACTTC,CASSQGLRETQYF,TRBJ2-5,TRBV14,NA,few
TGCGCCAGCCGGACAGGCCCGGACACTGAAGCTTTCTTT,CASRTGPDTEAFF,TRBJ1-1,TRBV5-1,TRBD1,few
TGTGCCAGCAGCATAGGGGACAGGGACACTGAAGCTTTCTTT,CASSIGDRDTEAFF,TRBJ1-1,TRBV13,TRBD1,NA
TGTGCCAGCAGCTTGGTGGGGGGGAACTATGGCTACACCTTC,CASSLVGGNYGYTF,TRBJ1-2,TRBV5-6,NA,few
TGTGCCAGCAGCTTAGTCGCAGACAGGGGGGACGTCACGCAGTATTTT,CASSLVADRGDVTQYF,TRBJ2-3,TRBV7-9,TRBD1,NA
TGTGCCAGCAGCTTCGCCGGGACTTCCGCCGAGCAGTACTTC,CASSFAGTSAEQYF,TRBJ2-7,TRBV11-3,NA,few
TGTGCCAGCAGCCGACAGGGCCGTAACTATGGCTACACCTTC,CASSRQGRNYGYTF,TRBJ1-2,TRBV6-5,TRBD1,few
TGTGCCAGCTCACGGGACTTCCAAGAGACCCAGTACTTC,CASSRDFQETQYF,TRBJ2-5,TRBV18,NA,NA
TGCGCCAGCAGTGAGGGGTGGGCTTGGAACACTGAAGCTTTCTTT,CASSEGWAWNTEAFF,TRBJ1-1,TRBV10-2,NA,few
TGTGCCACCTCTGGACAGAATAATCAGCCCCAGCATTTT,CATSGQNNQPQHF,TRBJ1-5,TRBV6-1,NA,few
TGTGCCAGCAGTTTACGGGGGGGGGTCACTGAAGCTTTCTTT,CASSLRGGVTEAFF,TRBJ1-1,TRBV27,NA,NA
TGTGCCAGCAGCTTAAACAGGGAGGGCGGCTACACCTTC,CASSLNREGGYTF,TRBJ1-2,TRBV11-2,NA,few
TGCGCCAGCAGCCAAGGAGGCGGCTACGAGCAGTACTTC,CASSQGGGYEQYF,TRBJ2-7,TRBV4-3,NA,NA
TGTGCCAGCAGCTTGGCTCCCAGGGGGCCTGGAGATACGCAGTATTTT,CASSLAPRGPGDTQYF,TRBJ2-3,TRBV5-8,TRBD1,NA
TGTGCCAGTATTACCAGCGGGGGGGCCTTCGGGGAGCTGTTTTTT,CASITSGGAFGELFF,TRBJ2-2,TRBV19,TRBD2,few
TGTGCCAGCAGTCTTCGGACAGGGATCACCGGGGAGCTGTTTTTT,CASSLRTGITGELFF,TRBJ2-2,TRBV6-5,TRBD1,NA
TGTGCCAGCAGCTACCCGGGACAGCAAGGGGACACTGAAGCTTTCTTT,CASSYPGQQGDTEAFF,TRBJ1-1,TRBV7-9,TRBD1,NA
TGTGCCAGCGGGGCAGGAACTATTACGGTTAACTATGGCTACACCTTC,CASGAGTITVNYGYTF,TRBJ1-2,TRBV28,NA,NA
TGTGCCTGGAGTGATCTACGGGACAGGGGAAATGAAAAACTGTTTTTT,CAWSDLRDRGNEKLFF,TRBJ1-4,TRBV30,TRBD1,NA
TGCGCCAGCAAGGAACAGGGGGCAGGCACTGAAGCTTTCTTT,CASKEQGAGTEAFF,TRBJ1-1,TRBV5-1,TRBD1,few
TGTGCCAGTAGTATCAACAATCAGCCCCAGCATTTT,CASSINNQPQHF,TRBJ1-5,TRBV19,NA,NA
TGTGCCAGCAGGACCACAGGGACTAATGAAAAACTGTTTTTT,CASRTTGTNEKLFF,TRBJ1-4,TRBV27,NA,NA
TGTGCCAGCAGCCCAACGGGGGGGCTGGGCGAGCAGTACTTC,CASSPTGGLGEQYF,TRBJ2-7,TRBV7-2,TRBD2,NA
TGTGCCAGCAGCTTGCGGGGCACCTACGAGCAGTACTTC,CASSLRGTYEQYF,TRBJ2-7,TRBV7-9,NA,few
TGTGCCAGCAGTTTACCCGTGGGGGGAGATGGCTACACCTTC,CASSLPVGGDGYTF,TRBJ1-2,TRBV28,NA,few
TGTGCCAGCTCATATGAGGACACCGGGGAGCTGTTTTTT,CASSYEDTGELFF,TRBJ2-2,TRBV18,NA,few
TGTGCCACCAGCAGAGATCGGACTAGTGGTAGGGAGCAGTACTTC,CATSRDRTSGREQYF,TRBJ2-7,TRBV15,TRBD2,NA
TGTGCCAGCAGCTTGGTGGCAGGCAAGAGCTCTGGAAACACCATATATTTT,CASSLVAGKSSGNTIYF,TRBJ1-3,TRBV5-6,NA,few
TGCAGCGTTGAATTTAGAACAGGGCTCGGCGATATGCACAATCAGCCCCAGCATTTT,CSVEFRTGLGDMHNQPQHF,TRBJ1-5,TRBV29-1,NA,few
TGTGCCAGCAGCTTAGGTCCGTACAGTACGCAAGAGACCCAGTACTTC,CASSLGPYSTQETQYF,TRBJ2-5,TRBV7-3,NA,few
TGCGCCAGCAGCTTGGCAGGAGGGGTCACAGATACGCAGTATTTT,CASSLAGGVTDTQYF,TRBJ2-3,TRBV5-1,NA,NA
TGCGCCAGCAGCGGGCAGACCTACGAGCAGTACTTC,CASSGQTYEQYF,TRBJ2-7,TRBV5-1,NA,NA
TGTGCCAGCAGTTTAGGACTAGCGGGGGTAGATACGCAGTATTTT,CASSLGLAGVDTQYF,TRBJ2-3,TRBV28,TRBD2,NA
TGTGCCAGCAGCACTCCAGACACGCCCGAAAAACTGTTTTTT,CASSTPDTPEKLFF,TRBJ1-4,TRBV9,NA,few
TGTGCCAGCAGTTACGGAGGGTATGGTGAGCAGTTCTTC,CASSYGGYGEQFF,TRBJ2-1,TRBV6-6,NA,NA
TGCGCCAGCAGCTTGAATAGCGGGGGGTACCAAGAGACCCAGTACTTC,CASSLNSGGYQETQYF,TRBJ2-5,TRBV5-1,TRBD2,NA
TGTGCCAGCAGCTTAGTCGGAGGGGACTACAATGAGCAGTTCTTC,CASSLVGGDYNEQFF,TRBJ2-1,TRBV7-9,NA,few
TGTGCCAGCAGCTTAGGAGGGGGCTTCGAGCAGTACTTC,CASSLGGGFEQYF,TRBJ2-7,TRBV13,TRBD1,NA
TGTGCCAGTAGTAACCCAGGGTACACAGATACGCAGTATTTT,CASSNPGYTDTQYF,TRBJ2-3,TRBV19,NA,NA
TGCAGCGTTGCAGGGACTGTGAATCAGCCCCAGCATTTT,CSVAGTVNQPQHF,TRBJ1-5,TRBV29-1,NA,few
TGTGCCAGCAGCGCACGGACAGGGGACGGCTACACCTTC,CASSARTGDGYTF,TRBJ1-2,TRBV9,TRBD1,few
TGTGCCAGCAGTCGACAGTATTCGGATTTCTATGGCTACACCTTC,CASSRQYSDFYGYTF,TRBJ1-2,TRBV6-1,NA,NA
TGTGCCAGTAGTCCTCGACAGGGGGCCAGTGGCTACACCTTC,CASSPRQGASGYTF,TRBJ1-2,TRBV19,TRBD1,many
TGTGCCAGCCGGGGGAGCTCCTACAATGAGCAGTTCTTC,CASRGSSYNEQFF,TRBJ2-1,TRBV6-5,NA,NA